The rows below give T cell receptor beta chains drawn from one sample of a study of blood T cell repertoires in COVID-19. Measured with immunoSEQ multiplex PCR; TCRdb has only the in-frame clones, and not every one. Found here are roughly 130,000 clones, less than 85% of them singletons; the top ten hold 10% to 15%. Sequences were obtained from peripheral blood. Receptors were obtained from a woman in her sixties with acute or convalescent COVID-19. CDR3s include the opening cysteine and the closing phenylalanine or tryptophan.

v_gene,j_gene,CDR3aa
TRBV2,TRBJ1-5,CASSEGRGGQPQHF
TRBV10-1,TRBJ2-2,CASSDSRGSPNTGELFF
TRBV2,TRBJ2-5,CASTGGNQETQYF
TRBV5-1,TRBJ1-3,CASSLQGISGNTIYF
TRBV6-6,TRBJ1-1,CASQTVPGTEAFF
TRBV25-1,TRBJ1-2,CASRDAGDNSDYGYTF
TRBV11-2,TRBJ1-1,CASSTQPRGTEAFF
TRBV7-8,TRBJ2-5,CASSRTVQETQYF
TRBV30,TRBJ1-6,CAYETGANNSPLHF
TRBV10-2,TRBJ1-2,CASSESGGQGYGYTF
TRBV6-5,TRBJ1-3,CASSPRGNTIYF
TRBV9,TRBJ1-1,CASSLWGDTEAFF
TRBV2,TRBJ1-1,CASLTDMNTEAFF
TRBV11-3,TRBJ2-3,CASSWGWGTDTQYF
TRBV5-5,TRBJ2-1,CASSSRRQGGQHNEQFF
TRBV6-2/TRBV6-3,TRBJ2-7,CASSYYAGQGSYEQYF